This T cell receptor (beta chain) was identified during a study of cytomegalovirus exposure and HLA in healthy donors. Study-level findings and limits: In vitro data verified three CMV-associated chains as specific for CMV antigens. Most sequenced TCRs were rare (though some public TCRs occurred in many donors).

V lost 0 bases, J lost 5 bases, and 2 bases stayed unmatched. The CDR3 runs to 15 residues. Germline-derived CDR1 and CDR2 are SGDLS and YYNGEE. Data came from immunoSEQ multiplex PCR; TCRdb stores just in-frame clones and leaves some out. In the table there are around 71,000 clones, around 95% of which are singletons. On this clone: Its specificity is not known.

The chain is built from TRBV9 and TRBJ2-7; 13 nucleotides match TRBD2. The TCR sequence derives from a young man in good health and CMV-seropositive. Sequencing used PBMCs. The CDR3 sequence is CASSVGGTSGNEQYF. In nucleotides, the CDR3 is TGTGCCAGCAGCGTAGGTGGGACTAGCGGGAACGAGCAGTACTTC.